A selection of T cell receptor beta chains follows, all from one sample in a study of OX40 agonist ivuxolimab in advanced cancers. Clones were read by immunoSEQ multiplex PCR, and TCRdb kept only the in-frame ones, dropping some. This sample carries around 78,000 clones, roughly 84% of them seen once, and the ten largest clones take 0.24%. The sample consisted of CD4+ or CD8+ T cells sorted from blood, taken in a trial of the OX40 agonist ivuxolimab. The receptors originated from an adult with an advanced solid tumor such as melanoma, head and neck, liver or kidney cancer. Each CDR3 is given without its conserved first and last residue.

cdr3_aa j_call cdr3_length v_call
ASSSDRGFTGELF TRBJ2-2 13 TRBV5-1
ASSPLPQGGAF TRBJ1-1 11 TRBV18
ASSLGLAPYEQY TRBJ2-7 12 TRBV28
ASREQGVFGNTIY TRBJ1-3 13 TRBV6-1
ASNGTVYYNEQF TRBJ2-1 12 TRBV10-1
SAPGDTEAF TRBJ1-1 9 TRBV20-1
ASSSQGVLGANVLT TRBJ2-6 14 TRBV5-6
ASSSRTRRVDEQF TRBJ2-1 13 TRBV19
ASSFSWDSYEQY TRBJ2-7 12 TRBV19
ASSLAWDEQF TRBJ2-1 10 TRBV5-4
ASSSLAEETQY TRBJ2-5 11 TRBV7-2
ASSLQSGYNEQF TRBJ2-1 12 TRBV28
ASSTRRENQPQH TRBJ1-5 12 TRBV19
ASSSPPGVGTEAF TRBJ1-1 13 TRBV27
ASSRMGSQSFYNEQF TRBJ2-1 15 TRBV18
ASSLDRTDTQY TRBJ2-3 11 TRBV28
ASKPTPQGPTEAF TRBJ1-1 13 TRBV2
ASSRTSGRASQETQY TRBJ2-5 15 TRBV5-4
ASSFDRGAYNEQF TRBJ2-1 13 TRBV7-2
ASSYEKETQY TRBJ2-5 10 TRBV7-9
ASSLREGATDTQY TRBJ2-3 13 TRBV7-6
ASGTGGLQDTEAF TRBJ1-1 13 TRBV5-1
ASSIMGGHNEQF TRBJ2-1 12 TRBV19
ASSPSRASWFTQY TRBJ2-3 13 TRBV7-2
ASSLGTRSTGGIRSGNTIY TRBJ1-3 19 TRBV5-1
ATSTRRDAFEQF TRBJ2-1 12 TRBV15
ASSLQQSTSTDTQY TRBJ2-3 14 TRBV4-3
ASSQRGQNQETQY TRBJ2-5 13 TRBV11-3
ASSTLGGAGEQY TRBJ2-7 12 TRBV9
ASRTSGQTNTGELF TRBJ2-2 14 TRBV6-6
ASRKTSGSSYEQY TRBJ2-7 13 TRBV6-6
ASSPRTLVDEQY TRBJ2-7 12 TRBV7-2
ASSINERSYGYT TRBJ1-2 12 TRBV19
ASSLWWQGRVLEQY TRBJ2-7 14 TRBV27
ASSLRDRDHYEQY TRBJ2-7 13 TRBV28
ASSTWTSGRGEETQY TRBJ2-5 15 TRBV7-9
ASRTPDSRETQY TRBJ2-5 12 TRBV23-1
ASSPPSFYGYT TRBJ1-2 11 TRBV18
ASRGALGSYEQY TRBJ2-7 12 TRBV28
ASLLAGSTDTQY TRBJ2-3 12 TRBV7-9
ASSLWSGGDEQF TRBJ2-1 12 TRBV11-2
ASSRSTNEQF TRBJ2-1 10 TRBV18